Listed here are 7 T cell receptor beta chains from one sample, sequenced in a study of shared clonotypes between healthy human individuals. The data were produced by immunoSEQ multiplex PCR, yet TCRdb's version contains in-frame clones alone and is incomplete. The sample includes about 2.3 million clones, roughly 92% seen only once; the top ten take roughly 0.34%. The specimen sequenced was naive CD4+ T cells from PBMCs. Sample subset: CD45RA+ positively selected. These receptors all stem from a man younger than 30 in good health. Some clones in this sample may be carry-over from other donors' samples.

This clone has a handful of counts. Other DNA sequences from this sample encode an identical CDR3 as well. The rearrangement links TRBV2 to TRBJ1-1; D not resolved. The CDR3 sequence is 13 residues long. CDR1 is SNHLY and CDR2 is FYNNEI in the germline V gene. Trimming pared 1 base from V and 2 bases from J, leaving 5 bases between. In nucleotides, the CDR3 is TGTGCCAGCAGTGAAGACTCAAACACTGAAGCTTTCTTT. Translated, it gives CASSEDSNTEAFF.

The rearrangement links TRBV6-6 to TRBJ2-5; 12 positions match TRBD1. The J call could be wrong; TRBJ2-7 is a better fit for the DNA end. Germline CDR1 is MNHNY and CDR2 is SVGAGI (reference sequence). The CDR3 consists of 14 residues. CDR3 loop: CASLRDRGQGEQYF. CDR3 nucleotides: TGTGCAAGCCTGAGGGACAGGGGGCAAGGCGAGCAGTACTTC.

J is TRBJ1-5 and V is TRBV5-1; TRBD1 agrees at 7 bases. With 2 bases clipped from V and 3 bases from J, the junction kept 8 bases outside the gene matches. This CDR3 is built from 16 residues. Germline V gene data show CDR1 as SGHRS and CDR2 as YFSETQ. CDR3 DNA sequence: TGCGCCAGCAGCTTAGGGACGGGACAGCACAATCAGCCCCAGCATTTT. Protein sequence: CASSLGTGQHNQPQHF.

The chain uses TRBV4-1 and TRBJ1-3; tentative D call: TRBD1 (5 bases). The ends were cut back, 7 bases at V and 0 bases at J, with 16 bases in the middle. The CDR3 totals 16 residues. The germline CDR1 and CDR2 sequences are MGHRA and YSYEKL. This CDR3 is CASKAAGDLSGNTIYF. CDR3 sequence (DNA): TGCGCCAGCAAAGCCGCGGGGGACCTCTCTGGAAACACCATATATTTT.

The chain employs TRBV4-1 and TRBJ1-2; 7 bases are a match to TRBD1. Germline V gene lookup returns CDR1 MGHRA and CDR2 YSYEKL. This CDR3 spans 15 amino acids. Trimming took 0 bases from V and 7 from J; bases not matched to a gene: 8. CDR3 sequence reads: CASSQEGQTVRGYTF. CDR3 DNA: TGCGCCAGCAGCCAAGAGGGACAGACCGTGCGTGGCTACACCTTC.

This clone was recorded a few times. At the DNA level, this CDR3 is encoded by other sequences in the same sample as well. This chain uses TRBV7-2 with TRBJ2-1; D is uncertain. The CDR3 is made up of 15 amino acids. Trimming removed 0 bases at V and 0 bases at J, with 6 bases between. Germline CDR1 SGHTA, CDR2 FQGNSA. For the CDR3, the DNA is TGTGCCAGCAGCTTAGCGGCTAGCTCCTACAATGAGCAGTTCTTC. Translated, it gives CASSLAASSYNEQFF.

In DNA, the CDR3 is TGTGCCAGCAGCTTGGAAGTGGGCGCGGAGCAGTACTTC. This encodes CASSLEVGAEQYF. The chain combines TRBV5-4 with TRBJ2-7, with D uncertain. The germline V gene encodes CDR1 SGHNT and CDR2 YYREEE (reference sequence). The CDR3 has 13 residues. V lost 0 bases and J 7 bases, leaving 11 bases between the germline ends.